This T cell receptor beta chain was recovered during a study of blood T cell repertoires in COVID-19. The wider study: From T cells, B-cell-depleted T cells, or PBMCs came the material, which was cDNA or gDNA.

CDR1 SEHNR and CDR2 FQNEAQ come from the germline V gene (reference sequence). This CDR3 contains 13 residues. Using immunoSEQ multiplex PCR, the repertoire was profiled, and TCRdb retains in-frame clones only, with some absent. This sample has about 220,000 clones, with about four fifths found just once. Of note for this clone: The junction departs from the called germline gene at one end, perhaps through a read error.

Recovered status applied to Cohort 3 donors who had two consecutive negative PCRs. It also applied to those with clearance or with symptom resolution. The TCR comes from a woman aged 55-75 years who had recovered from COVID-19. Sequenced input: PBMCs or T cells enriched from blood (not recorded which). V is TRBV7-9 and J is TRBJ1-2; 9 bases map to TRBD1. As DNA, the CDR3 is TGTGCCAGCAGCTTTCAACACACAGGGGGCCCCGCCTTC. Translation gives CASSFQHTGGPAF.